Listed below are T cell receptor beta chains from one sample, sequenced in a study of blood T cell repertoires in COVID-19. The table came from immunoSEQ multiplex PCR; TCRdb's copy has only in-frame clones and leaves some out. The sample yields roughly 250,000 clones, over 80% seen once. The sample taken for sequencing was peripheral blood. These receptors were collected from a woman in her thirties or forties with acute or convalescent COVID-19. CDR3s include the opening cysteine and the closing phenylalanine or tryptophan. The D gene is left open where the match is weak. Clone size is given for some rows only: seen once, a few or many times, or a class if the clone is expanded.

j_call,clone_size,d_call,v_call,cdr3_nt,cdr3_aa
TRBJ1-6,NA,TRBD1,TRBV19,TGTGCCAGTAGTATCACAGGGGGCCCAAGATCACCCCTCCACTTT,CASSITGGPRSPLHF
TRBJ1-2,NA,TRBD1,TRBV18,TGTGCCAGCTCACCTACCGGGACAGGGTGGTTTGGCTACACCTTC,CASSPTGTGWFGYTF
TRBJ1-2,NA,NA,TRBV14,TGTGCCAGCAGCCAAGATTCGGGGGGGAACTATGGCTACACCTTC,CASSQDSGGNYGYTF
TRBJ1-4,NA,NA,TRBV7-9,TGTGCCAGCAGCTTAGTGCCCGCGGGATCTAATGAAAAACTGTTTTTT,CASSLVPAGSNEKLFF
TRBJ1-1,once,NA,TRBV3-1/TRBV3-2,TGTGCCAGCAGCCAAGGGGGGGGCGGGCCCTGGAGCACTGAAGCTTTCTTT,CASSQGGGGPWSTEAFF
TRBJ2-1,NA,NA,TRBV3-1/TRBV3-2,TGTGCCAGCAGCCAAGTAATCGGCAGGGGGCGAGGCGGGGGCGCAAGCTCCTACAATGAGCAGTTCTTC,CASSQVIGRGRGGGASSYNEQFF
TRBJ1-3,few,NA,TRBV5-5,TGTGCCAGCAGACAGGGAAGCGGAAACACCATATATTTT,CASRQGSGNTIYF
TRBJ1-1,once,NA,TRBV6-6,TGTGCCAGCAGAACCACAACAGGGTTTGGGAACACTGAAGCTTTCTTT,CASRTTTGFGNTEAFF
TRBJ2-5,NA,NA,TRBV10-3,TGTGCCATCAGTGAACCTAGAGAGACCCAGTACTTC,CAISEPRETQYF
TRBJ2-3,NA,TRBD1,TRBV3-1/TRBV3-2,TGTGCCAGCAGGCCCGGACAGGGAAGGTTGGATACGCAGTATTTT,CASRPGQGRLDTQYF
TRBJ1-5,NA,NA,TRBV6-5,TGTGCCAGCAGGGGGAGGGGTGATCAGCCCCAGCATTTT,CASRGRGDQPQHF
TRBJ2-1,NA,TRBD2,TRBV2,TGTGCCAGCAGTCTAGCGGGACTTCGCCGCTCCTACAATGAGCAGTTCTTC,CASSLAGLRRSYNEQFF
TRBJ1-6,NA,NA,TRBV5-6,TGTGCCAGCAATCCTATGACGGTCCGGGGGAGCTTGCGGAATTCACCCCTCCACTTT,CASNPMTVRGSLRNSPLHF
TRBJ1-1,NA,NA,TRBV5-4,TGTGCCAGCAGCTTGGGTTCCGGTTCCGCTGAAGCTTTCTTT,CASSLGSGSAEAFF
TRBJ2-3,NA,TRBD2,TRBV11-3,TGTGCCAGCAGCCCTGGGACTAGCGGGGGCCGCACAGATACGCAGTATTTT,CASSPGTSGGRTDTQYF
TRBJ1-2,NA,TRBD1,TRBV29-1,TGCAGCGTTGCCGGGACAGGGGGCCATGGCTACACCTTC,CSVAGTGGHGYTF
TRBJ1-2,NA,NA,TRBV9,TGTGCCAGCAGCGACACAGATGAATCTAACTATGGCTACACCTTC,CASSDTDESNYGYTF
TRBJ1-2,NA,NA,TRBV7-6,TGTGCCAGCAGCTTAGATGGCTCGCGAGGGTACACCTTC,CASSLDGSRGYTF
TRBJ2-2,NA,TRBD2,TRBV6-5,TGTGCCAGCATGGAAGTCGGACTAGCGGCCGGGGAGCTGTTTTTT,CASMEVGLAAGELFF
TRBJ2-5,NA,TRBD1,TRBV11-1,TGTGCCAGCAGCCCAGGGGGCCCTGGGCAAGAGACCCAGTACTTC,CASSPGGPGQETQYF
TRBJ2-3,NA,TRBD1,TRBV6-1,TGTGCCAGCAGTGAAAGACAGGGGGCAGATACGCAGTATTTT,CASSERQGADTQYF
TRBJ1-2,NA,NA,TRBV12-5,TGTGCTAGTGGCCAGGGGACTACTAGCTATGGCTACACCTTC,CASGQGTTSYGYTF
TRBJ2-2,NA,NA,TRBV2,TGTGCCAGCAGTGAGGAGGGTCCGAACACCGGGGAGCTGTTTTTT,CASSEEGPNTGELFF